This T cell receptor (beta chain) derives from a study of control samples from healthy donors and cancer patients. Some clones are missing from TCRdb's copy, which holds only in-frame ones; the method was immunoSEQ multiplex PCR. The data show approximately 210,000 clones, roughly nine tenths seen once. Germline CDR1 and CDR2: MNHNS and SASEGT. Losses at the gene ends were 3 bases for V and 4 bases for J; bases not matched to a gene: 7. This CDR3 comprises 15 residues. The clonotype comes from a man aged 25 to 40 in good health. The chain employs TRBV6-1 and TRBJ1-1; 8 bases line up with TRBD1. Sequencing input: blood. The DNA for the CDR3 is TGTGCCAGCAGTGAGTCAGGGGGCTTAATCACTGAAGCTTTCTTT. Its protein is CASSESGGLITEAFF.